The 2 T cell receptor beta chains in this list originate from one sample, sequenced in a study of blood T cells in healthy people across ages. Using a J-beta primer mix together with a sample-barcoded 5' primer, a second PCR was run for roughly 7 to 12 cycles. TCRdb reanalysed the 5' RACE reads using MiXCR and keeps one entry per CDR3 protein. The data show nearly 1 million distinct CDR3 sequences, roughly 51% seen once. Sequencing was performed on blood. All receptors derive from a woman aged 55-69 years in good health.

In this sample, this clonotype turned up many times. J is TRBJ2-1 and V is TRBV12-3 or TRBV12-4; 13 positions agree with TRBD2. V shed 8 bases, J shed 9 bases, and the junction held 4 bases outside the gene matches. The CDR3 sequence is 13 residues long. In nucleotides, the CDR3 is TGTGCCAGCGGGACTAGCGGGATTGGTGAGCAGTTCTTC. This encodes CASGTSGIGEQFF.

The sample holds one count of this clonotype. The chain carries TRBV20-1 and TRBJ2-5; D is perhaps TRBD1 (6 bases). CDR3 length equals 14 residues. Trimming took off 0 bases at V and 6 bases at J, with 14 bases between the two ends. Germline CDR1 and CDR2: DFQATT and SNEGSKA (reference sequence). The CDR3 reads CSARDQARGKTQYF. The DNA of the CDR3 is TGCAGTGCTAGAGATCAAGCCAGGGGCAAGACCCAGTACTTC.